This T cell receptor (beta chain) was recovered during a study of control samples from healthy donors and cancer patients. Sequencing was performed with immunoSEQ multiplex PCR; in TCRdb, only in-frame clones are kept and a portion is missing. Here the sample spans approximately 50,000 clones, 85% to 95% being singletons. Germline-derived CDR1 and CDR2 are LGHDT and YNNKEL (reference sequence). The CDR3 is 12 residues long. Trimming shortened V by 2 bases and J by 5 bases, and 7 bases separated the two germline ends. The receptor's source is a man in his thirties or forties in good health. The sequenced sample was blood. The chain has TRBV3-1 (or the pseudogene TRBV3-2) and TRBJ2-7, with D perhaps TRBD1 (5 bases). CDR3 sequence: CASSQSTDEQYF. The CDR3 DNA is TGTGCCAGCAGCCAATCGACAGACGAGCAGTACTTC.